Below, one T cell receptor beta chain is given with its context. In the source study's methods: The assay estimated nucleated cells by amplifying reference gene primers. Using immunoSEQ multiplex PCR, the repertoire was profiled, and TCRdb retains in-frame clones only, with some absent. That table is the source of V, J and clone size, and D and trimming were worked out from the DNA. This sample has 65,000 or so clones, with 65% to 85% found just once. This record comes from a study of blood T cell repertoires in COVID-19. Those enrolled, adults aged roughly 18 to 95 years, came from under 25 US areas. Assignments of participants to cohorts depended upon their own reported clinical history. Sequenced: PBMCs or T cells enriched from blood (not recorded which). This receptor was taken from a woman aged 60 to 75 who had been exposed to COVID-19.

CDR3 sequence reads: CASSLTPNTEAFF. The DNA for the CDR3 is TGTGCCAGCAGCCTGACACCTAACACTGAAGCTTTCTTT. This chain uses TRBV3-1 (or the pseudogene TRBV3-2) with TRBJ1-1; D is unresolved. Germline CDR1 is LGHDT and CDR2 is YNNKEL (reference sequence). V lost 4 bases to trimming and J lost 2 bases, with 8 bases between them. The CDR3 runs to 13 residues.